The 5 T cell receptor beta chains reported below all come from one sample, sequenced in a study of blood T cell repertoires in COVID-19. TCRdb's copy holds only in-frame clones and misses some; the assay was immunoSEQ multiplex PCR. The sample has 250,000 to 300,000 clones, around 89% seen once. Sample: PBMCs or T cells enriched from blood (not recorded which). The receptors were sampled from a woman in her sixties or seventies in a cohort exposed to, infected with or recovered from COVID-19 (not recorded which).

This clone occurred once. CDR3 protein: CASSIGTSGRAGGAGELFF. The CDR3 DNA reads as TGTGCCAGTAGTATCGGGACTAGCGGGAGGGCCGGTGGGGCCGGGGAGCTGTTTTTT. This chain links TRBV19 with TRBJ2-2; 16 bases agree with TRBD2. The CDR3 runs 19 residues. The V and J ends lost 3 bases and 6 bases, in that order; junction bases with no gene match: 10. From germline, CDR1 is LNHDA and CDR2 SQIVND (reference sequence).

The chain has TRBV27 and TRBJ2-7; D gene ambiguous. V was cut by 5 bases and J by 0 bases, with 11 bases left in between. Per germline, CDR1 MNHEY and CDR2 SMNVEV (reference sequence). This CDR3 contains 14 residues. The CDR3, as DNA: TGTGCCAGCAGTCCTAGTTGGAACTCCTACGAGCAGTACTTC. Amino acids: CASSPSWNSYEQYF.

This chain uses TRBV5-1 with TRBJ2-7; possible D gene TRBD1, 5 bases. The CDR3 is made up of 15 amino acids. Germline CDR1 and CDR2: SGHRS and YFSETQ. V gave up 0 bases and J gave up 5 bases, with 15 bases separating them. The CDR3 DNA reads as TGCGCCAGCAGCTTGGGGTATAGGGGTAACGACGAGCAGTACTTC. Protein: CASSLGYRGNDEQYF. Using reference TRBV5-1 and TRBJ2-7 for the parts outside the CDR3, the full variable domain is KAGVTQTPRYLIKTRGQQVTLSCSPISGHRSVSWYQQTPGQGLQFLFEYFSETQRNKGNFPGRFSGRQFSNSRSEMNVSTLELGDSALYLCASSLGYRGNDEQYFGPGTRLTVT.

The chain combines TRBV6-5 with TRBJ1-2; unclear D gene. Trimming removed 6 bases at V and 8 bases at J, with 13 bases between. This CDR3 is 12 amino acids long. CDR1 MNHEY and CDR2 SVGAGI come from the germline V gene. The CDR3 reads CASRDPSRGYTF. The CDR3, as DNA: TGTGCCAGCAGGGATCCTTCTAGGGGCTACACCTTC.

A single count supports this clone. The chain combines TRBV6-5 with TRBJ2-3; 9 bases match TRBD1. CDR1 MNHEY and CDR2 SVGAGI come from the germline V gene. The CDR3 runs to 15 residues. V gave up 7 bases and J gave up 5 bases; unmatched junction bases: 10. The CDR3 region has the DNA TGTGCCAGCAAGGAACAGGGGGCGCCGGAAGATACGCAGTATTTT. Translated, it gives CASKEQGAPEDTQYF.